The source of this T cell receptor (beta chain) is a study of cytomegalovirus exposure and HLA in healthy donors. Germline V gene sequence: CDR1 SGHVS, CDR2 FNYEAQ. The CDR3 length is 12 residues. V lost 5 bases and J lost 5, with 8 bases in between. Vbeta (60) and Jbeta (13) primers were used in the PCR. Generated by immunoSEQ multiplex PCR, the TCRdb table keeps only in-frame clones and is missing some. The sample includes some 110,000 clones, over 60% of them seen just once. Broader study findings: A later analysis showed HLA-associated TCR beta chains outstripping equally common others in clonal expansion.

Regarding this clone: What it binds is not known.

The chain carries TRBV7-6 and TRBJ2-3; no definite D call. Sequenced material: PBMCs. This sequence originates from a woman aged 40 to 55 in good health and CMV-seropositive. CDR3 residues: CASSNYKDTQYF. The CDR3 DNA reads TGTGCCAGCAGCAATTATAAAGATACGCAGTATTTT.